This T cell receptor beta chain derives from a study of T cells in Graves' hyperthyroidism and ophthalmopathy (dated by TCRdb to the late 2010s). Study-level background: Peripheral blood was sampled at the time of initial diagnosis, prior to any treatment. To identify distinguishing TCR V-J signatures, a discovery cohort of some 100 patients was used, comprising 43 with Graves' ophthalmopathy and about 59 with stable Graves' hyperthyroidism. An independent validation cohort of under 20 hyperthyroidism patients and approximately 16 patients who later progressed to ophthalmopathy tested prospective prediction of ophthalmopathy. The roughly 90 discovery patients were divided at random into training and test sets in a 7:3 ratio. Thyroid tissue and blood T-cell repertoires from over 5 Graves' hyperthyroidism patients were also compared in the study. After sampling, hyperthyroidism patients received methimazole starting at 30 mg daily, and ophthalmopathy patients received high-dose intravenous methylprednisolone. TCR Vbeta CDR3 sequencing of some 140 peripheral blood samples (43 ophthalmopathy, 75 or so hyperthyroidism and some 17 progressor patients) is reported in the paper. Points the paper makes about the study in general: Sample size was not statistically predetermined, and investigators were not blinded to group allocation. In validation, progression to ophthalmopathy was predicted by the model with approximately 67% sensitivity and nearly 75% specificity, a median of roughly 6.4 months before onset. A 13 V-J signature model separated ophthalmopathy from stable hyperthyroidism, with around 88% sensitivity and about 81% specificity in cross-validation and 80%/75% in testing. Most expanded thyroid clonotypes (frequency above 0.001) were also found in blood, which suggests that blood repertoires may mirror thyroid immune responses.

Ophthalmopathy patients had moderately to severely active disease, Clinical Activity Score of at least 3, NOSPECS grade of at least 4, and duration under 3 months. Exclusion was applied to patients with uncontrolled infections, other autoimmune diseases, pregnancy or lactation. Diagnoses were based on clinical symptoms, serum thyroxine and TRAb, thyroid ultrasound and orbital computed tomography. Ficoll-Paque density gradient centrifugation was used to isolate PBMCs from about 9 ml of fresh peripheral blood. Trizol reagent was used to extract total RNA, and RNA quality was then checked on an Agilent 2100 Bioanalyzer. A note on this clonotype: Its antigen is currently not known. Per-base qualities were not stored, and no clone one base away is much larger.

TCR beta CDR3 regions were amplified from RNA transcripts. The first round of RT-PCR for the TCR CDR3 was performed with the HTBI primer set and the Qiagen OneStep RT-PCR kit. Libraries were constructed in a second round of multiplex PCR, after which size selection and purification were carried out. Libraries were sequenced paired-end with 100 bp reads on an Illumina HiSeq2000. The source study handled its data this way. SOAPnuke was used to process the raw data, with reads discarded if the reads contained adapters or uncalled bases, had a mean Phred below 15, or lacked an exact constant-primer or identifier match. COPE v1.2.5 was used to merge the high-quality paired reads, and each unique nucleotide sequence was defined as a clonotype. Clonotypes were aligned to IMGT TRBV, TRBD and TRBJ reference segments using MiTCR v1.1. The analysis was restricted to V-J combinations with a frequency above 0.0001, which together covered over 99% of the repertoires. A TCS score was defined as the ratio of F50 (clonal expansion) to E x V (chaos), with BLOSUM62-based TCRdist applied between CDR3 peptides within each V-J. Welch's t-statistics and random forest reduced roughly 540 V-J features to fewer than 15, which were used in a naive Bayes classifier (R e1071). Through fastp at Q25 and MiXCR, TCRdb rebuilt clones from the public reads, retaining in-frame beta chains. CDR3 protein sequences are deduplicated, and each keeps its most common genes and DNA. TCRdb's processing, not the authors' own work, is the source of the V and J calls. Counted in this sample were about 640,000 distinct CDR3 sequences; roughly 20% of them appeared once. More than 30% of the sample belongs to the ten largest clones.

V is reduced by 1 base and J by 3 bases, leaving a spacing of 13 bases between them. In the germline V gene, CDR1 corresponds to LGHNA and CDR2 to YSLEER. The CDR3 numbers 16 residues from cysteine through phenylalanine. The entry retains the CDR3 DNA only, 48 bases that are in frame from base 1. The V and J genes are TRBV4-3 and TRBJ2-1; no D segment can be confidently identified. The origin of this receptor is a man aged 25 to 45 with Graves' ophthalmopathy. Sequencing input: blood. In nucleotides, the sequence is TGCGCCAGCAGCCAAGGCAGCGTGTCCCTCTACAATGAGCAGTTCTTC. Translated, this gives CASSQGSVSLYNEQFF.